This paragraph covers one T cell receptor beta chain sequence. This specimen comes from a study of blood T cell repertoires in COVID-19. V was shortened by 4 bases and J by 5 bases, with 20 bases between the two germline ends. The CDR3 length is 16 residues. The germline gives CDR1 LGHNA, CDR2 YSLEER. Generated by immunoSEQ multiplex PCR, the TCRdb table keeps only in-frame clones and is missing some. The sample includes 65,000 to 85,000 clones, more than 75% seen only once; the top ten take under 6%. This sequence joins TRBV4-3 and TRBJ2-5; a possible D gene is TRBD1 (6 bases). The TCR sequence derives from a human donor in a cohort sampled during active COVID-19. Material: peripheral blood. The CDR3 spells CASSPGDGGAGETQYF. In nucleotides, the CDR3 is TGCGCCAGCAGCCCAGGGGATGGGGGCGCCGGTGAGACCCAGTACTTC.